Listed here are 11 T cell receptor beta chains from one sample, sequenced in a study of T-cell memory formation after mild COVID-19. MiXCR was run by TCRdb on the 5' RACE reads, yielding one entry per CDR3 protein. The repertoire includes about 170,000 distinct CDR3 sequences, 13% of them detected once, and 2.5% to 3.5% sits in the top ten. The sample was PBMCs or a T cell subset sorted from them (not recorded which). The receptor source for this set is a man aged 18 to 30 who had mild COVID-19 (a few samples of this study predate the infection). Cell type and time point are not known.

This clonotype was seen only a few times. The V call is TRBV27, the J call TRBJ2-7; 9 bases align to TRBD1. The trim removed 1 base at V and 3 bases at J, leaving 4 bases unmatched. Germline V gene sequence: CDR1 MNHEY, CDR2 SMNVEV (reference sequence). The CDR3 extends over 15 amino acids. The CDR3 here is CASSLYGTGSYEQYF. The CDR3 nucleotides are TGTGCCAGCAGTTTATACGGGACAGGGAGCTACGAGCAGTACTTC.

The V and J genes are TRBV5-1 and TRBJ1-6; TRBD1 is a possible D gene (5 bases). V shed 3 bases and J shed 8 bases, with 9 bases lying between them. Germline V gives CDR1 SGHRS, CDR2 YFSETQ. CDR3 length equals 13 residues. This CDR3 is CASSYDSYSPLHF. The CDR3 bases are TGCGCCAGCAGCTACGACAGTTATTCACCCCTCCACTTT.

This clonotype was counted only a few times. The chain couples TRBV29-1 to TRBJ2-2; possible D gene TRBD1, 6 bases. Trimming left V 7 bases short and J 0 bases short, with 12 bases between. The germline V gene has CDR1 SQVTM and CDR2 ANQGSEA. The CDR3 loop spans 14 amino acids. As DNA, the CDR3 is TGCAGCGCTGGGGGCCGTTCGAACACCGGGGAGCTGTTTTTT. It specifies CSAGGRSNTGELFF.

J is TRBJ1-1 and V is TRBV5-1; the D is unclear. V lost 1 base to trimming and J lost 0 bases, with 10 bases between them. The CDR3 loop spans 15 amino acids. In germline, CDR1 is SGHRS, CDR2 YFSETQ. The CDR3 nucleotides are TGCGCCAGCAGCTTGATGGGATTGATGAACACTGAAGCTTTCTTT. Amino acid sequence: CASSLMGLMNTEAFF. Full variable domain (missing parts from reference TRBV5-1 and TRBJ1-1): KAGVTQTPRYLIKTRGQQVTLSCSPISGHRSVSWYQQTPGQGLQFLFEYFSETQRNKGNFPGRFSGRQFSNSRSEMNVSTLELGDSALYLCASSLMGLMNTEAFFGQGTRLTVV.

V usage is TRBV9 and J usage is TRBJ1-4; no clear D gene. CDR3 length: 17 amino acids. Germline V lookup: CDR1 SGDLS, CDR2 YYNGEE. The V end was cut by 4 bases, the J end by 4 bases, with 20 bases between. CDR3 sequence: CASSTSPRGAYNEKLFF. The CDR3 region has the DNA TGTGCCAGCAGCACCAGCCCCCGGGGAGCGTATAATGAAAAACTGTTTTTT.

This clonotype was seen only a few times. The rearrangement links TRBV30 to TRBJ2-7, with 9 bases aligning to TRBD1. Per the germline V gene, CDR1 is GTSNPN and CDR2 is SVGIG (reference sequence). This CDR3 comprises 14 residues. Trimming at V came to 3 bases and at J to 2 bases, leaving 5 bases not matched to a gene. The DNA of the CDR3 is TGTGCCTGGAGGGAGACAGGGGGAGCCTACGAGCAGTACTTC. Protein sequence: CAWRETGGAYEQYF.

This sequence joins TRBV11-2 and TRBJ1-4; D remains unclear. V was pared by 6 bases and J by 6 bases, with 5 bases between. The CDR3 has 11 amino acids. Germline V gene data show CDR1 as SGHAT and CDR2 as FQNNGV. In DNA form, the CDR3 reads TGTGCCAGCAGGAATCATGAAAAACTGTTTTTT. It specifies CASRNHEKLFF.

This clonotype was observed a handful of times. This chain joins TRBV7-9 and TRBJ2-5; a weak D match, TRBD2 (6 bases). CDR1 SEHNR and CDR2 FQNEAQ come from the germline V gene (reference sequence). This CDR3 spans 16 amino acids. The germline V and J ends were trimmed by 0 bases and 5 bases, with 16 bases remaining between them. CDR3 protein: CASSLAFMGGRETQYF. CDR3 coding DNA: TGTGCCAGCAGCTTAGCGTTTATGGGGGGTCGGGAGACCCAGTACTTC. Full variable domain (rest looked up from reference TRBV7-9 and TRBJ2-5): DTGVSQNPRHKITKRGQNVTFRCDPISEHNRLYWYRQTLGQGPEFLTYFQNEAQLEKSRLLSDRFSAERPKGSFSTLEIQRTEQGDSAMYLCASSLAFMGGRETQYFGPGTRLLVL.

With respect to this clonotype: The junction departs from the called germline gene at one end, perhaps through a read error. This chain links TRBV9 with TRBJ1-2, with TRBD1 matching over 10 bases. This CDR3 contains 15 residues. Germline CDR1 and CDR2: SGDLS and YYNGEE. For the CDR3, the DNA is TGTGCCAGCAGCCTGAGGGGACAGGGGAACTTTGGCTACACCTTC. This sequence encodes CASSLRGQGNFGYTF.

V and J are TRBV7-8 and TRBJ2-7; 10 bases fit TRBD1. The germline V gene encodes CDR1 SGHVS and CDR2 FQNEAQ. Trimming at V came to 2 bases and at J to 8 bases, leaving 6 bases not matched to a gene. The CDR3 spans 14 residues. CDR3 sequence: CASSLPRTGGKQYF. The CDR3 DNA follows: TGTGCCAGCAGCTTACCCCGGACAGGGGGGAAGCAGTACTTC.

Note on this clonotype: Mismatch with germline at one junction end may stem from a read error. This chain's CDR3 is CASSLALSPGVDTQYF. For the CDR3, the DNA is TGTGCTAGCAGCTTAGCGCTAAGCCCGGGGGTGGATACGCAGTATTTT. The chain links TRBV7-7 to TRBJ2-3, with D possibly being TRBD2 (6 bases). Germline CDR1 SSHAT, CDR2 FNYEAQ (reference sequence). The CDR3 contains 16 residues.